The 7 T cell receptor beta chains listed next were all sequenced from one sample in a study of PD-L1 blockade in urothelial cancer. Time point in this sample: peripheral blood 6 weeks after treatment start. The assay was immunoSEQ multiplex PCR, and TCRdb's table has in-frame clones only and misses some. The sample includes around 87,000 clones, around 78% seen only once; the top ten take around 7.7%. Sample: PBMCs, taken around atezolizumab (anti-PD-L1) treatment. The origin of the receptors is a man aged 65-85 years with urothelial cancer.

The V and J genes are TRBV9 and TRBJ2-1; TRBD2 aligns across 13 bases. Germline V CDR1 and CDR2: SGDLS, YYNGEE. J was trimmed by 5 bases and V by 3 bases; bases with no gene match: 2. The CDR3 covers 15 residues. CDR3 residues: CASSAGTSGNNEQFF. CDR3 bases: TGTGCCAGCAGCGCCGGGACTAGCGGGAACAATGAGCAGTTCTTC.

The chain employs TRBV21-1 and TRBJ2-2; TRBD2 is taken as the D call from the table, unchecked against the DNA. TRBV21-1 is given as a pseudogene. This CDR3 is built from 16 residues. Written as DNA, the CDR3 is TGTGCCAGCAGCAAAACCGGGAGGCGGAACACCGGGGAGCTGTTTTTT. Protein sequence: CASSKTGRRNTGELFF.

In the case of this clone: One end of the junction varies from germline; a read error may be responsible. DNA of the CDR3: TGCGGGGTTGCGGGCTTGAACACTGAAGCTTTCTTT. Its protein is CGVAGLNTEAFF. This rearrangement joins TRBV28 to TRBJ1-1, with D unclear. The germline gives CDR1 MDHEN, CDR2 SYDVKM. This CDR3 has 12 amino acids.

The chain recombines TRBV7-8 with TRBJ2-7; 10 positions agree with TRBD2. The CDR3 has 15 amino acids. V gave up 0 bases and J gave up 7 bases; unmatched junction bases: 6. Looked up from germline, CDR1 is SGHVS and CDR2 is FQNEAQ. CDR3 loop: CASSLASGRALEQYF. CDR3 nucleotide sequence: TGTGCCAGCAGCTTAGCGAGCGGGAGGGCCCTTGAGCAGTACTTC.

CDR3 in amino acids: CASSPRTSGISDTQYF. The CDR3 region has the DNA TGTGCCAGCAGCCCGCGGACTAGCGGGATATCAGATACGCAGTATTTT. The J gene is TRBJ2-3, the V gene TRBV27; 12 bases are a match to TRBD2. Germline V gene data show CDR1 as MNHEY and CDR2 as SMNVEV (reference sequence). CDR3 length equals 16 residues. V shed 6 bases, J shed 4 bases, and the junction held 8 bases outside the gene matches.

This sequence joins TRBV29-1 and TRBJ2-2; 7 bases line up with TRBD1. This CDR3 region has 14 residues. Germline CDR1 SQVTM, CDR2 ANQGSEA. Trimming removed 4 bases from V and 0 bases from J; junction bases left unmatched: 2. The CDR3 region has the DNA TGCAGCGTTGGGACAGGATCGAACACCGGGGAGCTGTTTTTT. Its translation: CSVGTGSNTGELFF.

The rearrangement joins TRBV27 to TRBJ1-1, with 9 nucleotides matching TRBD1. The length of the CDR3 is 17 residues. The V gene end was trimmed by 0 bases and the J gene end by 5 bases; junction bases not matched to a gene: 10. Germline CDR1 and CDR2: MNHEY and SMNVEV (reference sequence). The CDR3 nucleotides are TGTGCCAGCAGTTTATCAGCTCTTCGGGACAGGGCGACTGAAGCTTTCTTT. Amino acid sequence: CASSLSALRDRATEAFF.